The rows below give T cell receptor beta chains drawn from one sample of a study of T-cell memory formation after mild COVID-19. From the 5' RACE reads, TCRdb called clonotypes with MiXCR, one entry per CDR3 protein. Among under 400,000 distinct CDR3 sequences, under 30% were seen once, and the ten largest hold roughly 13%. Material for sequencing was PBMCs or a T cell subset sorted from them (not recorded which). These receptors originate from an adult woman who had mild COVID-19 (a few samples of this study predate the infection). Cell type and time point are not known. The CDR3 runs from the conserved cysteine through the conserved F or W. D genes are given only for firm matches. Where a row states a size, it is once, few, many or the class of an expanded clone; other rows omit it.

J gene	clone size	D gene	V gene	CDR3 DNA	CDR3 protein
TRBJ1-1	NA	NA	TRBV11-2	TGTGCCAGCAGCTTAAACCGGGACACACTGGGGGCTTTCTTT	CASSLNRDTLGAFF
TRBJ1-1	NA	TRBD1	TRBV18	TGTGCCAGCTCACCACTAGGGACAGGGGGCTTCGCTGAAGCTTTCTTT	CASSPLGTGGFAEAFF
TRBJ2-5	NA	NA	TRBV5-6	TGTGCCAGCAGCCTCGCAGAGTCCCAAGAGACCCAGTACTTC	CASSLAESQETQYF
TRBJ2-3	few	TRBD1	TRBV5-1	TGCGCCACCTCCGGGACAGGGACCACAGATACGCAGTATTTT	CATSGTGTTDTQYF
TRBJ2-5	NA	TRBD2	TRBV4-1	TGCGCCAGCAGCCAAGGTTTCCCGGGAGGAGAGACCCAGTACTTC	CASSQGFPGGETQYF
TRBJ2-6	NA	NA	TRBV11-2	TGTGCCAGCAGCTTTACTCGTGTCTCTGGGGCCAACGTCCTGACTTTC	CASSFTRVSGANVLTF
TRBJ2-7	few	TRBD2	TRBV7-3	TGTGCCAGCAGGGGGGATAAGCGGGAGAGGGACTCCTACGAGCAGTACTTC	CASRGDKRERDSYEQYF
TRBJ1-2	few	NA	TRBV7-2	TGTGCCAGCAGTCCTCAGGAGTGGGAGTATAACTATAACGGCTACACCTTC	CASSPQEWEYNYNGYTF
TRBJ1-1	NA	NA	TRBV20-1	TGCAGTGCTTCCGGGGGGGCGCGTACTGAAGCTTTCTTT	CSASGGARTEAFF
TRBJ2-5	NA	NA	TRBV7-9	TGTGCCAGCGTGATGGGGGGCGCGGAGACCCAGTACTTC	CASVMGGAETQYF
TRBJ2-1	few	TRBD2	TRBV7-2	TGTGCCAGCAGGACTCGGGGGGGCTCCTACAATGAGCAGTTCTTC	CASRTRGGSYNEQFF
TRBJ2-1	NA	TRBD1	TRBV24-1	TGTGCCACCAGTAACCGGGACAGATCCTACAATGAGCAGTTCTTC	CATSNRDRSYNEQFF
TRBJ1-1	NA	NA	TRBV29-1	TGCAGCGTCCGTGGAGGGGGGCCCACTGAAGCTTTCTTT	CSVRGGGPTEAFF
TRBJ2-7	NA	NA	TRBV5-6	TGTGCCAGCAGCTCGAGGGACGATCCGTACGAGCAGTACTTC	CASSSRDDPYEQYF
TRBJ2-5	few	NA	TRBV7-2	TGTGCCAGCAGCTTAGGATCAAGACCACGGGTAGAGACCCAGTACTTC	CASSLGSRPRVETQYF
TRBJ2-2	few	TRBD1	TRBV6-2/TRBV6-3	TGTGCCAGCAGCACCCGGGACAGCAACACCGGGGAGCTGTTTTTT	CASSTRDSNTGELFF
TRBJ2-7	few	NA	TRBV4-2	TGTGCCAGCAGCCAAGGGCCGGACTTCTACGAGCAGTACTTC	CASSQGPDFYEQYF
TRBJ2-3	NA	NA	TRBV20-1	TGCAGTGCCCCTGACCGATCAGATACGCAGTATTTT	CSAPDRSDTQYF
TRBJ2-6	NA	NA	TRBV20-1	TGCAGTGCTGTCAATAACAGGGACTCTGGGGCCAACGTCCTGACTTTC	CSAVNNRDSGANVLTF
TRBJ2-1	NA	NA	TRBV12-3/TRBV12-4	TGTGCCAGCAGGATCGGGAGCCCCAATGAGCAGTTCTTC	CASRIGSPNEQFF
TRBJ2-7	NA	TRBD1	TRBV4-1	TGCGCCAGCAGCCAAGGAAGACAGGGGCCCTACGAGCAGTACTTC	CASSQGRQGPYEQYF
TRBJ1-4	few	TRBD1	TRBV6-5	TGTGCCAGCAGAAGGACAGGCAATAATGAAAAACTGTTTTTT	CASRRTGNNEKLFF
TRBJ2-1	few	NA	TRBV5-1	TGCGCCAGCAGCTTGGGGGCCGGGCCCGCGTCGGCGGTTGAGCAGTTCTTC	CASSLGAGPASAVEQFF
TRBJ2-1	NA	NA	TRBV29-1	TGCAGCGCGAAGACGGGGGCCTATGTTAGAGAGCAGTTCTTC	CSAKTGAYVREQFF
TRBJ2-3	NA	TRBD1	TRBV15	TGTGCTACCAGCAGAAATACAGGGGGAAGAACAGATACGCAGTATTTT	CATSRNTGGRTDTQYF
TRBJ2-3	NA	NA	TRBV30	TGTGCCTGGGGCTTCGATCCTAGCACAGATACGCAGTATTTT	CAWGFDPSTDTQYF
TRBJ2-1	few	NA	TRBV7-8	TGTGCCAGCAGCGACTATCGGGGACCCTCCTACAATGAGCAGTTCTTC	CASSDYRGPSYNEQFF
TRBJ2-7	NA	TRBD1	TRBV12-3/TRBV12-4	TGTGCCAGCAGTCCCCCCGGACAGGGGGCAGAGCAGTACTTC	CASSPPGQGAEQYF
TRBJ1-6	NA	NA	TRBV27	TGTGCCAGCAGTTCGACAGTAAATAATTCACCCCTCCACTTT	CASSSTVNNSPLHF
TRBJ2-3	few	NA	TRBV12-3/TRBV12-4	NA	CASSSGVPDQVLADTQYF
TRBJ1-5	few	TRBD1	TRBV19	TGTGCCAGCCGACAGGGGTCGAATCAGCCCCAGCATTTT	CASRQGSNQPQHF
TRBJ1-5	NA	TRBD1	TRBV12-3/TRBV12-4	TGTGCCAGCAGTTTTTGGACAGGGGATCAGCCCCAGCATTTT	CASSFWTGDQPQHF
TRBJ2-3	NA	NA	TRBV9	TGTGCCAGCAGCCCCGGGGTTTCGGAAAACACAGATACGCAGTATTTT	CASSPGVSENTDTQYF
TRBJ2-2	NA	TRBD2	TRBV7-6	TGTGCCAGCAGGCGGGGGGTGAACACCGGGGAGCTGTTTTTT	CASRRGVNTGELFF
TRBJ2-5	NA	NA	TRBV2	TGTGCCAGCAGGACTCAGGGGCTAGAGACCCAGTACTTC	CASRTQGLETQYF
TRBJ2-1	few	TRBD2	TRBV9	TGTGCCAGCAGCGTCGGGGGGGGCCGGGTAAATGAGCAGTTCTTC	CASSVGGGRVNEQFF
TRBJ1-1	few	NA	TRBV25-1	TGTGCCAGCAGTGCAACGGGGACTGAAGCTTTCTTT	CASSATGTEAFF
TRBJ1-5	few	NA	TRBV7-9	TGTGCCAGTCAGGCCAAGGAAGGCAATCAGCCCCAGCATTTT	CASQAKEGNQPQHF
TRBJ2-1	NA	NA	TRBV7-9	TGTGCCAGCAGCTTAGTTTCAGGTATTCGGGAGCAGTTCTTC	CASSLVSGIREQFF
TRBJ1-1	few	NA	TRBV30	TGTGCCTTTAAACGGGGCTTGAAGGACACTGAAGCTTTCTTT	CAFKRGLKDTEAFF
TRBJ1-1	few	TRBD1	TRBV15	TGTGCCACCAGCAGAGGGACAGGAGTGGACACTGAAGCTTTCTTT	CATSRGTGVDTEAFF
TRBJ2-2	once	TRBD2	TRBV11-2	TGTGCCAGCAGCCGCCTTCGAGGGAGGGAGAACACCGGGGAGCTGTTTTTT	CASSRLRGRENTGELFF
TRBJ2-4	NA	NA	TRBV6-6	TGTGCCAGCAGCTCTGGCTTTACGGGGGCCAAAAACATTCAGTACTTC	CASSSGFTGAKNIQYF
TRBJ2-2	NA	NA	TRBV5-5	TGTGCCAGCAGCTTTTTCGTGACTAGGGTCGCCGGGGAGCTGTTTTTT	CASSFFVTRVAGELFF
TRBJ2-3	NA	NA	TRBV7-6	TGTGCCAGCAGCTTACAGGAGTACACAGATACGCAGTATTTT	CASSLQEYTDTQYF
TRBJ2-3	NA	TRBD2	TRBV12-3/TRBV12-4	TGTGCCAGCAGTTTAGGCGGGAGCTCAGATACGCAGTATTTT	CASSLGGSSDTQYF
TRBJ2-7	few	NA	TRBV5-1	TGCGCCAGCACCGGGGACGGTTACGAGCAGTACTTC	CASTGDGYEQYF
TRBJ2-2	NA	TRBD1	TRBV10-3	TGTGCCATCAGGGGACAGGGGAACACCGGGGAGCTGTTTTTT	CAIRGQGNTGELFF
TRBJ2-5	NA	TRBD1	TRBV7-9	TGTGCCAGCAGGGCCAACAGGGGGCTCGGCGGGGAGACCCAGTACTTC	CASRANRGLGGETQYF
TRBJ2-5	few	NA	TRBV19	TGTGCCAGTAGTGAAACCGTTGGGTTTCCTGAGACCCAGTACTTC	CASSETVGFPETQYF
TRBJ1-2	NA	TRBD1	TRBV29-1	TGCAGCGTTGCGGGGCAGGGGGCCAAGTATGGCTACACCTTC	CSVAGQGAKYGYTF
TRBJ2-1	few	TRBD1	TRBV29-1	TGCAGCGTTACCGGGACAGGATACAATGAGCAGTTCTTC	CSVTGTGYNEQFF
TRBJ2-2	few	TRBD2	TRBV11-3	TGTGCCAGCAGCCCCCGGACTAGCGGGAGCGAGCTGTTTTTT	CASSPRTSGSELFF
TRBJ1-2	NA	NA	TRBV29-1	TGCAGCGTTGAAGGGGGCCAGGGCGAGGGCTATGGCTACACCTTC	CSVEGGQGEGYGYTF
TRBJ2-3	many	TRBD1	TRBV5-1	TGCGCCACCACCAGGGACAGAGTAACAGATACGCAGTATTTT	CATTRDRVTDTQYF
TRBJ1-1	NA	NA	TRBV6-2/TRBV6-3	TGTGCCAGCAGTTCGACATTGGGACACCTTGAAGCTTTCTTT	CASSSTLGHLEAFF
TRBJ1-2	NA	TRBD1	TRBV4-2	TGTGCCAGCAGCCAAGACCGGGACAGGGTGGGCTATGGCTACACCTTC	CASSQDRDRVGYGYTF